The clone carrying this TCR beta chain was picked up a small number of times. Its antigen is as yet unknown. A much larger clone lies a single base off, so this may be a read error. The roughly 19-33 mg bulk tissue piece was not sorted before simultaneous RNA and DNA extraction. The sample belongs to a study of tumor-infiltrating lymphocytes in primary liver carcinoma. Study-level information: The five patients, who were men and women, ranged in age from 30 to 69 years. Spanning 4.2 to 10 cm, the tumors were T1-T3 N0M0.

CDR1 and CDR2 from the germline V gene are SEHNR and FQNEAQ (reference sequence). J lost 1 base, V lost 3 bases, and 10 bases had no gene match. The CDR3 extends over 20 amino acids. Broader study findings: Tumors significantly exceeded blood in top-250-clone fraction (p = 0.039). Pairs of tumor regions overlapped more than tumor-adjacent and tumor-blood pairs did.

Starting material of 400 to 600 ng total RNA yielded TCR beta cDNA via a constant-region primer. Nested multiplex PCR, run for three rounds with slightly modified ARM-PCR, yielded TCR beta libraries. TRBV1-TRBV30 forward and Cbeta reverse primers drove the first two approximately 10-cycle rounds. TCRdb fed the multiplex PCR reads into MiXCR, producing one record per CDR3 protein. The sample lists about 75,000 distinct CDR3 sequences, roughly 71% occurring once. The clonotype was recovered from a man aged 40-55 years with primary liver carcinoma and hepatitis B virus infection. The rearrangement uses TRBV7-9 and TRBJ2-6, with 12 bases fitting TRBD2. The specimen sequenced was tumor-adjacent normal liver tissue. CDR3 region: CASSLRLLTSGSSGANVLTF. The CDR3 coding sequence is TGTGCCAGCAGCTTGAGGTTGCTGACTAGCGGGAGTTCTGGGGCCAACGTCCTGACTTTC.